The next 2 T cell receptor beta chains were all read from a single sample in a study of early stage breast cancer tumors. Assay used: immunoSEQ multiplex PCR; TCRdb lists only in-frame clones, some missing. This sample has more than 55,000 clones, with around 80% found just once. The sample was blood. All receptors come from a person in their 40s with breast cancer.

This clone has only a few counts. This chain connects TRBV9 to TRBJ2-7; 12 nucleotides match TRBD1. After removal of 3 bases from V and 4 bases from J, the junction contained 5 bases not matched to a gene. The CDR3 is made up of 15 amino acids. CDR1 is SGDLS and CDR2 is YYNGEE in the germline V gene. The CDR3 here is CASSGPGQGAYEQYF. In nucleotides, the CDR3 is TGTGCCAGCAGCGGACCGGGACAGGGGGCTTACGAGCAGTACTTC.

The genes are TRBV15 and TRBJ1-5, with D perhaps TRBD1 (6 bases). Germline CDR1 reads LNHNV; CDR2 reads YYDKDF (reference sequence). The CDR3 runs to 15 residues. V shed 0 bases and J shed 6 bases, with 12 bases lying between them. The CDR3 sequence: CATSRDRGLSQPQHF. As DNA, the CDR3 is TGTGCCACCAGCAGAGATCGGGGGCTGAGTCAGCCCCAGCATTTT.